One sample yielded the 31 T cell receptor beta chains listed below, sequenced in a study of CD8 T cells in ankylosing spondylitis. Via MiXCR, TCRdb re-called the 5' RACE reads, giving one row per CDR3 protein. This sample carries approximately 300,000 distinct CDR3 sequences, approximately 8% of them seen once, and the ten largest clones take approximately 14%. Findings and caveats of the study: Within ankylosing spondylitis blood, a TCR beta motif made up of under 10 highly homologous variants appeared to be characteristic.

No antigen has been identified for these receptors. Sample: blood, either unsorted or a sorted T cell fraction (not recorded which). These receptors were obtained from a male donor with ankylosing spondylitis.

The chain couples TRBV11-1 to TRBJ2-1; 16 bases are a match to TRBD2. With V trimmed by 5 bases and J by 4 bases, 11 bases remained unmatched. This CDR3 comprises 19 residues. The germline CDR1 and CDR2 sequences are SGHAT and FQDESV (reference sequence). This chain's CDR3 is CASSPGGLAGGLDYNEQFF. The DNA for the CDR3 is TGTGCCAGCAGCCCGGGGGGACTAGCGGGAGGGCTCGATTACAATGAGCAGTTCTTC.

The table lists this clonotype with many counts. The rearrangement links TRBV12-3 or TRBV12-4 to TRBJ2-5; 9 bases line up with TRBD1. V gave up 5 bases and J gave up 3 bases; unmatched junction bases: 7. This CDR3 comprises 15 residues. The DNA for the CDR3 is TGTGCCAGCAGTCGCAGACAGGGGGAAGAAGAGACCCAGTACTTC. Its protein is CASSRRQGEEETQYF.

This chain connects TRBV28 to TRBJ2-1; the match to TRBD2 covers 8 bases. Trimming removed 5 bases from V and 4 bases from J; junction bases left unmatched: 7. The CDR3 totals 15 residues. Germline-derived CDR1 and CDR2 are MDHEN and SYDVKM. Here the CDR3 reads CASSAPSGPYNEQFF. DNA for the CDR3: TGTGCCAGCAGTGCCCCTAGCGGGCCATACAATGAGCAGTTCTTC.

This clonotype has a count of ten or more. The chain uses TRBV28 and TRBJ2-4; D remains ambiguous. Germline assignment: CDR1 MDHEN and CDR2 SYDVKM. V was trimmed by 3 bases and J by 0 bases, leaving 6 bases between them. This CDR3 spans 14 amino acids. CDR3 loop: CASSFQRAKNIQYF. CDR3 sequence (DNA): TGTGCCAGCAGTTTCCAGAGAGCCAAAAACATTCAGTACTTC.

This clonotype was detected a few times. The gene calls are TRBV5-1 and TRBJ2-7; no definite D call. This CDR3 contains 14 residues. The V and J ends lost 0 bases and 3 bases respectively, with 10 bases between them. Germline lookup yields CDR1 SGHRS and CDR2 YFSETQ. CDR3 bases: TGCGCCAGCAGCTTGGGAGCGACCCGCTACGAGCAGTACTTC. Its translation is CASSLGATRYEQYF.

The table lists this clonotype with a few counts. This chain joins TRBV9 and TRBJ1-3; D may be TRBD1 (5 bases). Germline V gene lookup returns CDR1 SGDLS and CDR2 YYNGEE. Trimming cost V 3 bases and J 2 bases, with 18 bases left between them. This CDR3 comprises 17 residues. The CDR3 DNA sequence: TGTGCCAGCAGCGCCAGATCAACTAGGGGCGCTGGAAACACCATATATTTT. Amino acid sequence: CASSARSTRGAGNTIYF.

This clonotype was recorded a few times. The chain carries TRBV6-1 and TRBJ1-1; a weak D match, TRBD1 (6 bases). The CDR3 is 14 residues long. With 6 bases removed from V and 1 base from J, the gap between germline ends came to 12 bases. Germline CDR1 and CDR2: MNHNS and SASEGT. The CDR3 sequence: CASRKNRENTEAFF. The CDR3 nucleotides read TGTGCCAGCAGAAAAAACAGGGAGAACACTGAAGCTTTCTTT.

V usage is TRBV6-5 and J usage is TRBJ1-1; no reliable D call. The CDR3 sequence is 14 residues long. Germline V gene lookup returns CDR1 MNHEY and CDR2 SVGAGI. The V gene lost 5 bases and the J gene lost 1 base, with 11 bases spanning the gap. Here the CDR3 reads CASSTSEKNTEAFF. CDR3 DNA: TGTGCCAGCAGTACCTCGGAGAAGAACACTGAAGCTTTCTTT.

A few counts support this clonotype. The chain combines TRBV10-3 with TRBJ2-3; 7 nucleotides line up with TRBD2. The CDR3 has 16 residues. Trimming cost V 5 bases and J 4 bases; bases outside gene matches: 12. Germline V gene sequence: CDR1 ENHRY, CDR2 SYGVKD. The CDR3 DNA reads as TGTGCCATCAGTAAATGGACTAGACAGTCTGCAGATACGCAGTATTTT. Translating it yields CAISKWTRQSADTQYF.

This clonotype has a count of ten or more. The gene calls are TRBV12-3 or TRBV12-4 and TRBJ1-3, with 7 bases identical to TRBD1. CDR3 length: 13 amino acids. V shed 6 bases and J 4 bases; nucleotides not matched to a gene: 3. Here the CDR3 reads CASRQGLGNTIYF. The CDR3 coding sequence is TGTGCCAGCAGACAGGGGTTGGGAAACACCATATATTTT.

In this sample, this clonotype is medium-sized. The chain recombines TRBV5-1 with TRBJ1-5; 9 bases align to TRBD1. The trim removed 4 bases at V and 0 bases at J, leaving 2 bases unmatched. From germline, CDR1 is SGHRS and CDR2 YFSETQ. This CDR3 region has 15 residues. The CDR3 DNA sequence: TGCGCCAGCAGCCCACAGGGGGCTAGCAATCAGCCCCAGCATTTT. This sequence encodes CASSPQGASNQPQHF.

This clonotype was found a few times. The chain combines TRBV20-1 with TRBJ2-7, with TRBD1 matching over 10 bases. The CDR3 has 13 residues. CDR1 and CDR2 (germline): DFQATT, SNEGSKA (reference sequence). V shed 6 bases, J shed 4 bases, and the junction held 6 bases outside the gene matches. The CDR3, as DNA: TGCAGTGCCGAGAGGACAGGGGGGTACGAGCAGTACTTC. As protein: CSAERTGGYEQYF.

This clonotype was found many times. The chain has TRBV2 and TRBJ1-2, with a tentative D call TRBD1 (5 bases). The V gene's germline CDR1 is SNHLY and CDR2 FYNNEI. CDR3 length equals 14 residues. The V end lost 6 bases, the J end lost 8 bases, and 19 bases lay between the germline ends. In DNA, the CDR3 is TGTGCCAGCAGCATAGCCGCAGGGTCGGGCGGCTACACCTTC. It specifies CASSIAAGSGGYTF.

This clonotype was counted a few times. The J gene is TRBJ2-7, the V gene TRBV19; TRBD2 matches at 7 bases. Per germline, CDR1 LNHDA and CDR2 SQIVND (reference sequence). V gave up 5 bases and J gave up 1 base; unmatched junction bases: 8. The CDR3 contains 15 residues. CDR3 nucleotide sequence: TGTGCCAGTAGTGACCCCGCTAGCGGATCCTACGAGCAGTACTTC. Translation gives CASSDPASGSYEQYF.

The rearrangement links TRBV5-6 to TRBJ2-5; no clear D. CDR3 length: 12 residues. Germline V CDR1 and CDR2: SGHDT, YYEEEE. V was clipped by 1 base and J by 7 bases, with 8 bases between them. The CDR3 region is CASSLFRGTQYF. CDR3 bases: TGTGCCAGCAGCTTGTTTAGAGGGACCCAGTACTTC.

The sample holds many counts of this clonotype. The chain uses TRBV29-1 and TRBJ2-1; D is tentatively TRBD1 or TRBD2 (5 bases each). This CDR3 region has 13 residues. Germline V CDR1 and CDR2: SQVTM, ANQGSEA. Deletions cut 5 bases from V and 8 bases from J, with 16 bases between. This CDR3 reads CSVLTPPGHEQFF. In nucleotides, the CDR3 is TGCAGCGTTTTGACCCCACCGGGGCATGAGCAGTTCTTC.

The chain employs TRBV4-3 and TRBJ1-2; TRBD1 might be the D (6 bases). Per the germline V gene, CDR1 is LGHNA and CDR2 is YSLEER. The CDR3 sequence is 16 residues long. Trimming pared 0 bases from V and 2 bases from J, leaving 13 bases between. CDR3 nucleotide sequence: TGCGCCAGCAGCCAAGATCGCCGGACAGCGAACTATGGCTACACCTTC. Translating gives CASSQDRRTANYGYTF.

The chain has TRBV19 and TRBJ1-5, with 9 bases matching TRBD1. Germline CDR1 and CDR2: LNHDA and SQIVND (reference sequence). J lost 5 bases, V lost 5 bases, and 7 bases had no gene match. The length of the CDR3 is 15 residues. The CDR3 spells CASSGTGGWDQPQHF. In DNA, the CDR3 is TGTGCCAGTAGTGGTACAGGGGGCTGGGATCAGCCCCAGCATTTT. Looking up the rest from reference TRBV19 and TRBJ1-5 gives the full variable domain: DGGITQSPKYLFRKEGQNVTLSCEQNLNHDAMYWYRQDPGQGLRLIYYSQIVNDFQKGDIAEGYSVSREKKESFPLTVTSAQKNPTAFYLCASSGTGGWDQPQHFGDGTRLSIL.

This clonotype has more than one count but fewer than ten. The rearrangement uses TRBV30 and TRBJ2-2; D ambiguous. The germline V gene has CDR1 GTSNPN and CDR2 SVGIG (reference sequence). The CDR3 covers 14 residues. Trimming took off 8 bases at V and 6 bases at J, with 19 bases between the two ends. The CDR3 sequence: CALTAYEHPGELFF. CDR3 bases: TGTGCCCTAACAGCCTACGAACACCCCGGGGAGCTGTTTTTT.

The V and J genes are TRBV29-1 and TRBJ2-7, with D hard to call. The germline V and J ends were trimmed by 4 bases and 2 bases, with 15 bases remaining between them. The germline CDR1 and CDR2 sequences are SQVTM and ANQGSEA. The CDR3 has 14 residues. The CDR3 DNA is TGCAGCGTTGCAGCCTACGTGGGCGCCTACGAGCAGTACTTC. The encoded protein is CSVAAYVGAYEQYF.

CDR3 sequence reads: CASSATSGNYNEQFF. The CDR3 nucleotides read TGTGCCAGCAGCGCCACTAGCGGGAACTACAATGAGCAGTTCTTC. The gene calls are TRBV7-3 and TRBJ2-1; 10 positions agree with TRBD2. The J segment lost 3 bases and the V segment lost 5 bases, leaving 4 bases of the junction unmatched. The CDR3 has 15 amino acids. Germline CDR1 is SGHTA and CDR2 is FQGTGA.

The chain joins TRBV20-1 to TRBJ2-2, with D possibly being TRBD2 (6 bases). V lost 6 bases and J lost 7, with 15 bases in between. The CDR3 length is 13 residues. Germline values: CDR1 DFQATT, CDR2 SNEGSKA (reference sequence). This CDR3 is CSAPGGGIGELFF. Here the CDR3 DNA reads TGCAGTGCCCCTGGTGGGGGGATCGGGGAGCTGTTTTTT.

This clonotype has just a few counts. This sequence joins TRBV5-1 and TRBJ2-7; 8 bases are shared with TRBD2. Trimming took 1 base from V and 3 from J; bases not matched to a gene: 3. This CDR3 is built from 14 residues. Germline-derived CDR1 and CDR2 are SGHRS and YFSETQ. The CDR3 sequence: CASSLSGSFYEQYF. CDR3 nucleotides: TGCGCCAGCAGCTTGAGCGGGAGCTTCTACGAGCAGTACTTC.

The J gene is TRBJ1-4, the V gene TRBV3-1; TRBD1 matches at 7 bases. The junction had 10 bases not matched to a gene; V was cut back by 2 bases and J by 4 bases. Per germline, CDR1 LGHDT and CDR2 YNNKEL (reference sequence). CDR3 length equals 17 residues. CDR3 in amino acids: CASSQTGTAIDNEKLFF. CDR3 in DNA: TGTGCCAGCAGCCAAACCGGGACAGCAATTGATAATGAAAAACTGTTTTTT.

This clonotype was recorded a few times. The chain employs TRBV15 and TRBJ1-2; weak D call: TRBD1 (5 bases). CDR1 LNHNV and CDR2 YYDKDF come from the germline V gene (reference sequence). The V end was cut by 0 bases, the J end by 1 base, with 9 bases between. This CDR3 has 15 amino acids. The CDR3 protein is CATSRDLGGNYGYTF. The DNA of the CDR3 is TGTGCCACCAGCAGAGATTTGGGGGGTAACTATGGCTACACCTTC.

The chain has TRBV7-8 and TRBJ1-2; 8 nucleotides agree with TRBD1. The V and J ends lost 4 bases and 4 bases, in that order; junction bases with no gene match: 8. CDR1 is SGHVS, CDR2 FQNEAQ, per germline. CDR3 length equals 15 residues. CDR3 coding DNA: TGTGCCAGCAGCTCTTCAGGGGGCTTGATCTATGGCTACACCTTC. This sequence encodes CASSSSGGLIYGYTF. The whole variable domain, remainder taken from reference TRBV7-8 and TRBJ1-2, is GAGVSQSPRYKVAKRGQDVALRCDPISGHVSLFWYQQALGQGPEFLTYFQNEAQLDKSGLPSDRFFAERPEGSVSTLKIQRTQQEDSAVYLCASSSSGGLIYGYTFGSGTRLTVV.

This clonotype occurred a few times. The V call is TRBV28, the J call TRBJ2-3; D gene ambiguous. Germline assignment: CDR1 MDHEN and CDR2 SYDVKM. The CDR3 has 13 amino acids. The V end lost 2 bases, the J end lost 8 bases, and 11 bases lay between the germline ends. CDR3 DNA sequence: TGTGCCAGCAGTTTACCCCCTGAAAGTACGCAGTATTTT. Its protein product is CASSLPPESTQYF.

The chain links TRBV7-9 to TRBJ2-1; 13 nucleotides match TRBD2. In germline, CDR1 is SEHNR, CDR2 FQNEAQ (reference sequence). CDR3 length equals 16 residues. The junction had 5 bases not matched to a gene; V was cut back by 2 bases and J by 7 bases. For the CDR3, the DNA is TGTGCCAGCAGCTTACCCCGGGGACTAGCGGGGAATGAGCAGTTCTTC. Residues: CASSLPRGLAGNEQFF. Drawing the rest from reference TRBV7-9 and TRBJ2-1, the complete variable domain is DTGVSQNPRHKITKRGQNVTFRCDPISEHNRLYWYRQTLGQGPEFLTYFQNEAQLEKSRLLSDRFSAERPKGSFSTLEIQRTEQGDSAMYLCASSLPRGLAGNEQFFGPGTRLTVL.

In its sample, this clonotype was seen many times. The CDR3 sequence: CSARDSGHNTGELFF. CDR3 in DNA: TGCAGTGCTAGAGATTCGGGACACAACACCGGGGAGCTGTTTTTT. The chain couples TRBV20-1 to TRBJ2-2; possibly TRBD1 for D (6 bases). Between the trimmed V and J ends, which lost 0 bases and 2 bases, there was a span of 10 bases. Germline CDR1 is DFQATT and CDR2 is SNEGSKA (reference sequence). CDR3 length equals 15 residues.

This clonotype was seen a few times. The chain joins TRBV9 to TRBJ2-2; TRBD2 agrees at 9 bases. Germline V gene data show CDR1 as SGDLS and CDR2 as YYNGEE. Trimming took 4 bases from V and 8 from J; bases not matched to a gene: 15. The length of the CDR3 is 17 residues. As DNA, the CDR3 is TGTGCCAGCAGCCCCCGGACTAGCGCCCTACAGAGGGGGGAGCTGTTTTTT. Protein: CASSPRTSALQRGELFF.

The gene calls are TRBV2 and TRBJ2-7; D uncertain. The length of the CDR3 is 13 residues. V was cut by 7 bases and J by 0 bases, with 10 bases left in between. Germline loops: CDR1 SNHLY, CDR2 FYNNEI. The CDR3 coding sequence is TGTGCCAGCACCGAGGTGAGCTCCTACGAGCAGTACTTC. Translation: CASTEVSSYEQYF.